This T cell receptor (beta chain) came from a study of CD8 T cell repertoires and HIV-1 epitope variants. Study-wide context: T cells were stimulated with Twenty-five Gag and Nef peptides separately. Epitopes were three Gag families plus Nef HW9 and YT9.

Broader study findings: Nef KF9 drew roughly five clonotypes and HW9 one, without TAALDMSHF responses.

Repertoires were generated with immunoSEQ multiplex PCR, while TCRdb's copy carries only in-frame clones and drops some. The table has 4,500 to 7,000 clones, around 64% seen once. Relative to its sample, this clone is medium-sized. Antigen unknown. The V gene's germline CDR1 is MDHEN and CDR2 SYDVKM. The V gene lost 5 bases and the J gene lost 8 bases, with 12 bases spanning the gap. The CDR3 loop spans 12 amino acids. The rearrangement uses TRBV28 and TRBJ1-2; D gene unclear. The TCR originated in a male donor with HIV. The sample was cultured CD8+ T cells derived from PBMCs. CDR3: CASSLDRWGYTF. The CDR3, as DNA: TGTGCCAGCAGTCTGGATCGCTGGGGCTACACCTTC.